In this sample, the clone carrying this T cell receptor beta chain turned up many times. What it recognizes is unknown. Each single cDNA molecule received a unique molecular identifier. TCRdb called the 5' RACE reads again in MiXCR, with one record for every CDR3 protein. The data hold more than 95,000 distinct CDR3 sequences, with approximately 11% observed a single time. The data belong to a study of early T cells in non-severe SARS-CoV-2 infection. Study-wide findings and caveats: The study's VDJdb matching favored anti-spike CD8 responses and missed private and CD4 specificities.

The CDR3 contains 12 residues. The germline CDR1 and CDR2 sequences are WSHSY and SAAADI. V shed 9 bases, J shed 2 bases, and the junction held 4 bases outside the gene matches. The V gene is TRBV10-2, the J gene TRBJ2-7; 7 positions agree with TRBD1. The TCR was taken from an adult who was a healthcare worker with PCR-confirmed SARS-CoV-2 infection or an uninfected control (not recorded which). The sample was whole blood, taken at baseline. The CDR3 loop reads CASRTGPYEQYF. The CDR3 bases are TGCGCCAGTCGGACAGGTCCCTACGAGCAGTACTTC.